The rows below give T cell receptor beta chains drawn from one sample of a study of cytomegalovirus exposure and HLA in healthy donors. Assay used: immunoSEQ multiplex PCR; TCRdb lists only in-frame clones, some missing. The sample includes 250,000 to 350,000 clones, 86% seen only once; the top ten take 3.5% to 4%. Specimen: PBMCs. The source is a man aged 35 to 55 in good health and CMV-seropositive. The CDR3 runs from the conserved cysteine through the conserved F or W. Fields, in order: V gene, J gene, clone size, D gene, CDR3 protein, CDR3 DNA. The D gene is left open where the match is weak. Expanded clones are given a class, and other clones once, few, many or no size at all.

>TRBV6-1|TRBJ2-7|few|TRBD2
CASSRGRGSYEQYF
TGTGCCAGCAGTCGCGGGAGGGGGTCCTACGAGCAGTACTTC
>TRBV27|TRBJ1-5|-|-
CASGPNQPQHF
TGTGCCAGCGGCCCCAATCAGCCCCAGCATTTT
>TRBV19|TRBJ1-2|once|-
CASRLQGNYGYTF
TGTGCCAGTAGGCTTCAGGGGAACTATGGCTACACCTTC
>TRBV15|TRBJ2-5|-|-
CATSRNQSKDRLGETQYF
TGTGCCACCAGCAGAAACCAATCAAAAGACAGGCTCGGGGAGACCCAGTACTTC
>TRBV2|TRBJ2-3|-|-
CAHRIQKSTDTQYF
TGTGCCCACCGGATACAGAAAAGCACAGATACGCAGTATTTT
>TRBV7-9|TRBJ2-5|-|-
CASSFSGTSGTQYF
TGTGCCAGCAGCTTTTCAGGAACCTCAGGGACCCAGTACTTC
>TRBV27|TRBJ2-7|-|TRBD2
CASSSRLANEQYF
TGTGCCAGCAGTTCAAGACTAGCGAACGAGCAGTACTTC
>TRBV4-1|TRBJ2-1|once|TRBD2
CASSRPTSGRANEQFF
TGCGCCAGCAGCCGCCCGACTAGCGGGAGGGCAAATGAGCAGTTCTTC
>TRBV28|TRBJ1-2|-|-
CASSAGALGYTF
TGTGCCAGCAGCGCTGGGGCACTTGGCTACACCTTC
>TRBV11-3|TRBJ1-4|once|-
CASSRAGPGIDEKLFF
TGTGCCAGCAGCCGGGCGGGGCCGGGGATAGATGAAAAACTGTTTTTT
>TRBV27|TRBJ2-7|-|-
CASSFLRGEQYF
TGTGCCAGCAGTTTCCTGCGAGGCGAGCAGTACTTC
>TRBV28|TRBJ2-7|few|TRBD2
CASSSDPGLLGQYF
TGTGCCAGCAGCTCCGATCCGGGACTATTAGGGCAGTACTTC
>TRBV19|TRBJ2-3|-|-
CASRDGGLLNTDTQYF
TGTGCCAGTCGCGATGGGGGACTGTTAAACACAGATACGCAGTATTTT
>TRBV5-1|TRBJ2-2|-|TRBD1
CASSYSGTGVDGELFF
TGCGCCAGCAGCTACTCCGGGACAGGGGTCGACGGGGAGCTGTTTTTT
>TRBV11-3|TRBJ2-1|once|TRBD2
CASSPGLVSYEQFF
TGTGCCAGCAGCCCGGGACTAGTAAGCTATGAGCAGTTCTTC
>TRBV7-6|TRBJ2-7|-|-
CASSLVPQGYEQYF
TGTGCCAGCAGCTTAGTTCCCCAGGGGTACGAGCAGTACTTC
>TRBV30|TRBJ1-5|-|TRBD1
CAWTPGQGGQPQHF
TGTGCCTGGACCCCGGGACAGGGAGGTCAGCCCCAGCATTTT
>TRBV4-3|TRBJ2-1|few|TRBD2
CASSQEVFGTSGIAEQFF
TGCGCCAGCAGCCAAGAAGTTTTCGGGACTAGCGGGATTGCCGAGCAGTTCTTC
>TRBV6-5|TRBJ1-4|-|-
CASSWRQPTFNEKLFF
TGTGCCAGCAGTTGGAGACAGCCGACCTTTAATGAAAAACTGTTTTTT
>TRBV27|TRBJ2-2|-|TRBD1
CASSWTGGWTGELFF
TGTGCCAGCAGCTGGACAGGGGGCTGGACCGGGGAGCTGTTTTTT
>TRBV7-2|TRBJ2-7|once|-
CASSLVSGSYEQYF
TGTGCCAGCAGCTTAGTCAGCGGCTCCTACGAGCAGTACTTC
>TRBV15|TRBJ1-5|once|-
CATSRAGYSNQPQHF
TGTGCCACCAGCAGAGCAGGGTATAGCAATCAGCCCCAGCATTTT
>TRBV27|TRBJ1-2|few|TRBD1
CASSWTGNYGYTF
TGTGCCAGCAGTTGGACAGGGAACTATGGCTACACCTTC
>TRBV27|TRBJ2-1|-|-
CASSLSAGIYNEQFF
TGTGCCAGCAGTTTATCGGCAGGGATCTACAATGAGCAGTTCTTC
>TRBV7-9|TRBJ2-7|once|-
CASRPRDSSGLEQYF
TGTGCCAGCAGACCCCGGGACTCCAGCGGATTGGAGCAGTACTTC
>TRBV9|TRBJ2-1|-|TRBD2
CASSVGGTSGVEQFF
TGTGCCAGCAGCGTAGGCGGGACTAGCGGGGTTGAGCAGTTCTTC
>TRBV6-5|TRBJ2-7|-|-
CASASDRTYEQYF
TGTGCCAGCGCTTCCGACAGGACCTACGAGCAGTACTTC